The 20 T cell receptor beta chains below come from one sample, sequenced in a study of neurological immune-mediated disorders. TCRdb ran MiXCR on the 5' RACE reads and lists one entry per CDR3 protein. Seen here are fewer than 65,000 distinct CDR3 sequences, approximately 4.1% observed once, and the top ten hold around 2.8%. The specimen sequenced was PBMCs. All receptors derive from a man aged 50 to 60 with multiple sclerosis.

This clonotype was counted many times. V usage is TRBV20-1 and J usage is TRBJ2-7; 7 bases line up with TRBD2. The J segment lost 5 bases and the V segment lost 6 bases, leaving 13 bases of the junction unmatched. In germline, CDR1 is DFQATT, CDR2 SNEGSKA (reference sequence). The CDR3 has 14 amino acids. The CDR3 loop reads CSALSGRGGDEQYF. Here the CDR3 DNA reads TGCAGTGCGTTGTCAGGGAGGGGAGGGGACGAGCAGTACTTC.

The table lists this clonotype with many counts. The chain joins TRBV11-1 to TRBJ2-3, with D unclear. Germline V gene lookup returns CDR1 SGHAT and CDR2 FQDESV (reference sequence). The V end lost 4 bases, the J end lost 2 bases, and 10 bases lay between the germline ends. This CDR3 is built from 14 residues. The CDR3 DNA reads TGTGCCAGCAGCTACGACCGATACACAGATACGCAGTATTTT. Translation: CASSYDRYTDTQYF.

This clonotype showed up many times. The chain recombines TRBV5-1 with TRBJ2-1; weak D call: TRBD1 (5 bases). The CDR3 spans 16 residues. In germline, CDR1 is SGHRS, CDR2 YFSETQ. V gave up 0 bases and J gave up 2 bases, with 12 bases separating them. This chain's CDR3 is CASSLAEDSTYNEQFF. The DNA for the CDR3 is TGCGCCAGCAGCTTGGCCGAAGACAGTACCTACAATGAGCAGTTCTTC. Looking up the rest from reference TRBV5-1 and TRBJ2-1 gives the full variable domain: KAGVTQTPRYLIKTRGQQVTLSCSPISGHRSVSWYQQTPGQGLQFLFEYFSETQRNKGNFPGRFSGRQFSNSRSEMNVSTLELGDSALYLCASSLAEDSTYNEQFFGPGTRLTVL.

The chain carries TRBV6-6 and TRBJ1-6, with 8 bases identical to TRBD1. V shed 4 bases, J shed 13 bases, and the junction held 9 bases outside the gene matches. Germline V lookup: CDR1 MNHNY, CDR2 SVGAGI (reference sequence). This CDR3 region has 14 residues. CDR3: CASSSGQGSYPLHF. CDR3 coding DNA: TGTGCCAGCAGTTCCGGACAGGGAAGTTATCCCCTCCACTTT.

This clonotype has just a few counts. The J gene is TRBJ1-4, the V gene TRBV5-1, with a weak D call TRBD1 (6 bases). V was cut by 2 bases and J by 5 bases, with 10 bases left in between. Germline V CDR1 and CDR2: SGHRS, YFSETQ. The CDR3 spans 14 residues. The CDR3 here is CASSFGQLNEKLFF. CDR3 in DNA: TGCGCCAGCAGCTTTGGACAGTTAAATGAAAAACTGTTTTTT.

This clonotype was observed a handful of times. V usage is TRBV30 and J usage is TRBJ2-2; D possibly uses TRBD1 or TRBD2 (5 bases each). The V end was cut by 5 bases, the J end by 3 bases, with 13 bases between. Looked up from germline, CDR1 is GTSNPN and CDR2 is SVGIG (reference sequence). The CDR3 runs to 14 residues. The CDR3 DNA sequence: TGTGCCTGGTCGGCGCAGGGACACACCGGGGAGCTGTTTTTT. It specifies CAWSAQGHTGELFF.

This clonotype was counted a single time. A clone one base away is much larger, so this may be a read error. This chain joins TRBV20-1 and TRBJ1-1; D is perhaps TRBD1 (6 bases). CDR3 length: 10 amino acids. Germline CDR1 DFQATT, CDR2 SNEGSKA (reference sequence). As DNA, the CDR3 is TGCATTGCTAGGCAGGGGCTAGCTTTCTTT. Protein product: CIARQGLAFF.

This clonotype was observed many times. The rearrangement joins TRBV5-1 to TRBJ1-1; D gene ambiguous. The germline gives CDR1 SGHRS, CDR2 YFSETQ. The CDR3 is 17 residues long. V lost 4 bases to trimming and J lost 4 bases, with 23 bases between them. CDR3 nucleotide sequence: TGCGCCAGCAGCCCAAACTATCCGGGTGGGGAAGGCACTGAAGCTTTCTTT. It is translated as CASSPNYPGGEGTEAFF.

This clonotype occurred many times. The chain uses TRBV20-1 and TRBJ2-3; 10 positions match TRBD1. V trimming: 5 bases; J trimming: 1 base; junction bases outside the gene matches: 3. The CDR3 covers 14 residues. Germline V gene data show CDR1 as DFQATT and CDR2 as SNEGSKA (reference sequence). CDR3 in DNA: TGCAGTGCTGGGACAGGGGTTCGCACAGATACGCAGTATTTT. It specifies CSAGTGVRTDTQYF.

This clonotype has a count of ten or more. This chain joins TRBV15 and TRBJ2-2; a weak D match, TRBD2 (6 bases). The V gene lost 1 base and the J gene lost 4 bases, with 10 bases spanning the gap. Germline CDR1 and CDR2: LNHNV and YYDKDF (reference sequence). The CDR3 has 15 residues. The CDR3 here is CATSRVREATGELFF. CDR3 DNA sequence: TGTGCCACCAGCAGAGTGAGGGAGGCCACCGGGGAGCTGTTTTTT.

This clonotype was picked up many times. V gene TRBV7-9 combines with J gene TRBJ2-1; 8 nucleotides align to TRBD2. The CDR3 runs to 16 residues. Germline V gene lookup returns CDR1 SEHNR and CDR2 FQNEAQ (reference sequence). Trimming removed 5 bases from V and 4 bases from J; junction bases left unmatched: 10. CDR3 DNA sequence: TGTGCCAGCAGCCCCGGAGCGGGAGAGGCGTACAATGAGCAGTTCTTC. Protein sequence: CASSPGAGEAYNEQFF.

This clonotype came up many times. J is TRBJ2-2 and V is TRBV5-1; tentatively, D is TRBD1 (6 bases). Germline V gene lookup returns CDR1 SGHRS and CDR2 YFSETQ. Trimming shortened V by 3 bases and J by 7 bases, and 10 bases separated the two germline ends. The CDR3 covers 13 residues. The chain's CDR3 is CASSSQGIGELFF. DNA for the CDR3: TGCGCCAGCAGCTCACAGGGAATCGGGGAGCTGTTTTTT.

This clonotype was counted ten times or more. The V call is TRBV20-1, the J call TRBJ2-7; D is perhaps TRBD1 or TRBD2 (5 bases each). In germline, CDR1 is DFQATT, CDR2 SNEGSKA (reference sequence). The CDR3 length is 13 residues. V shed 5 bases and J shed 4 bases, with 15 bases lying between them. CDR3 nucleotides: TGCAGTGCTCCAGGGACGGACCCATACGAGCAGTACTTC. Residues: CSAPGTDPYEQYF.

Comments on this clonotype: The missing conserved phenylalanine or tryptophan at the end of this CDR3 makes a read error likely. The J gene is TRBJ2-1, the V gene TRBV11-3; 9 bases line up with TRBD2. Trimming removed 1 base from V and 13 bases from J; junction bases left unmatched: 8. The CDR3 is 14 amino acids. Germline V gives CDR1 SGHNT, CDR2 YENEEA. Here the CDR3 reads CASSLAGSGSPQFN. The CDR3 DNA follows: TGTGCCAGCAGCTTAGCGGGTAGCGGGAGTCCTCAGTTCAAC.

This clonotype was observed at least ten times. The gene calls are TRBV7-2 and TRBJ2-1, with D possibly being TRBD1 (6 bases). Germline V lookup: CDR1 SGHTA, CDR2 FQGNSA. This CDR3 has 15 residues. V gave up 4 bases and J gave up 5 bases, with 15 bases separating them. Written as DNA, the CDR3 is TGTGCCAGCAGCTCACGACCTAGGACAGACAATGAGCAGTTCTTC. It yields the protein CASSSRPRTDNEQFF.

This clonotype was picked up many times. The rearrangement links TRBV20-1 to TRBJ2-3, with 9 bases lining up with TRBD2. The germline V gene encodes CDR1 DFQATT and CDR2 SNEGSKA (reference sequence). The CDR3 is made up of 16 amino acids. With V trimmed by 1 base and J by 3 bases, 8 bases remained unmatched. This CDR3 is CSARGLAGGSTDTQYF. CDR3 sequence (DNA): TGCAGTGCTAGAGGGTTGGCGGGAGGGTCTACAGATACGCAGTATTTT.

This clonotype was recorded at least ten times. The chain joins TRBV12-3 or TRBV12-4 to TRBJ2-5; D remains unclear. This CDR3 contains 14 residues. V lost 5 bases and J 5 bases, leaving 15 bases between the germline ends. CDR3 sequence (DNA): TGTGCCAGCAGTCCATTAAGACAATCCGAGACCCAGTACTTC. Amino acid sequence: CASSPLRQSETQYF.

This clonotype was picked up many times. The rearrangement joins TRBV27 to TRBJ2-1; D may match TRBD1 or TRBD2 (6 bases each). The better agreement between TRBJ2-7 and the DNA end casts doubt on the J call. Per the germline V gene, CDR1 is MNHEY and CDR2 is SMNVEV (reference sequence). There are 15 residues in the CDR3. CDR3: CASSLVADSYNEQYF. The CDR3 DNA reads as TGTGCCAGCAGTTTGGTAGCGGACAGCTACAATGAGCAGTACTTC.

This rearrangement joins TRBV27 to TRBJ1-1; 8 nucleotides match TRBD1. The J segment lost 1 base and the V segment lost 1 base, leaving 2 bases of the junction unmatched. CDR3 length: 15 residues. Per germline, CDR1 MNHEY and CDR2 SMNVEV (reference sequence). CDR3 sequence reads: CASSLYTGGNTEAFF. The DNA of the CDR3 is TGTGCCAGCAGTTTATATACAGGGGGGAACACTGAAGCTTTCTTT.

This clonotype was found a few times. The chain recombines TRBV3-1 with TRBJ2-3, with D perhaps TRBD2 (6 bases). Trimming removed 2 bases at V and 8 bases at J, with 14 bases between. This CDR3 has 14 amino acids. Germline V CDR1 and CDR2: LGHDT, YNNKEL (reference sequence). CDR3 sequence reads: CASSQISQGGTQYF. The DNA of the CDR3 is TGTGCCAGCAGCCAAATTTCGCAGGGAGGTACGCAGTATTTT.